This T cell receptor (beta chain) was captured by sequencing in a study of blood T cell repertoires in COVID-19. Study-wide context: Material from acute and convalescent COVID-19 was sourced from the United States, Italy and Spain. Nucleic acid was either cDNA or gDNA, and it came from T cells, B-cell-depleted T cells, or PBMCs.

Per the authors' pipeline: Reference gene primer amplification in the assay estimated nucleated cell counts. The data were produced by immunoSEQ multiplex PCR, yet TCRdb's version contains in-frame clones alone and is incomplete. V and J calls plus clone size are reproduced from that table; the DNA served to infer D and trimming. The data show about 74,000 clones, approximately 84% seen once. This CDR3 spans 15 amino acids. V was pared by 3 bases and J by 0 bases, with 6 bases between. CDR1 and CDR2 from the germline V gene are KGHSH and LQKENI. The source material was peripheral blood. The origin of this receptor is a man aged 70 or older with acute or convalescent COVID-19. The chain links TRBV18 to TRBJ2-6; D uncertain. Written as DNA, the CDR3 is TGTGCCAGCTCACCCCCTCCCTCTGGGGCCAACGTCCTGACTTTC. Protein: CASSPPPSGANVLTF.